The 25 T cell receptor beta chains below were found in one sample sequenced in a study of long-term antiretroviral therapy in people with HIV. This was the immunoSEQ v3.0 assay at survey level. The data were produced by immunoSEQ multiplex PCR, yet TCRdb's version contains in-frame clones alone and is incomplete. The table shows 20,000 or so clones, with 80% to 85% occurring only once. This material consisted of unsorted PBMCs, taken 0.1 years before starting antiretroviral therapy. The receptors were gathered from a man aged 40-49 years with HIV.

In DNA, the CDR3 is TGTGCCAGCAGCTTGGGAGGCGCGGGAGCTTTTTGGGGGGCCAACGTCCTGACTTTC. Translated, it gives CASSLGGAGAFWGANVLTF. This chain links TRBV5-6 with TRBJ2-6; 7 nucleotides align to TRBD2. V lost 0 bases and J lost 4; bases outside the gene matches: 13. The CDR3 has 19 residues. Germline V CDR1 and CDR2: SGHDT, YYEEEE.

This clone was seen a single time. The chain joins TRBV2 to TRBJ2-7; D gene unclear. The CDR3 runs 15 residues. Trimming removed 3 bases from V and 3 bases from J, with 15 bases in between. CDR1 and CDR2 (germline): SNHLY, FYNNEI. The CDR3 protein is CASSEEAHAFYEQYF. The CDR3 DNA is TGTGCCAGCAGTGAGGAAGCACACGCTTTCTACGAGCAGTACTTC.

The J gene is TRBJ2-1, the V gene TRBV4-3, with D perhaps TRBD1 or TRBD2 (5 bases each). V lost 0 bases and J 8 bases, leaving 20 bases between the germline ends. From germline, CDR1 is LGHNA and CDR2 YSLEER. The CDR3 covers 17 residues. This CDR3 reads CASSQDAGQGDIYEQFF. The CDR3 DNA is TGCGCCAGCAGCCAAGACGCTGGGCAGGGAGATATCTATGAGCAGTTCTTC.

The rearrangement uses TRBV6-5 and TRBJ2-7, with 7 bases identical to TRBD2. This CDR3 is 15 amino acids long. The ends lost 6 bases at V and 1 base at J; junction bases unmatched: 9. Germline V gives CDR1 MNHEY, CDR2 SVGAGI. CDR3 residues: CASSKAASGSYEQYF. The CDR3 nucleotides are TGTGCCAGCAGCAAAGCGGCTAGCGGTTCCTACGAGCAGTACTTC.

Worth noting for this clone: Other DNA sequences in the sample encode the same CDR3. The chain recombines TRBV28 with TRBJ1-2; D might be TRBD1 (5 bases). CDR1 is MDHEN and CDR2 is SYDVKM in the germline V gene. V lost 6 bases and J 8 bases, leaving 16 bases between the germline ends. The CDR3 length is 13 residues. The CDR3 sequence: CASSPRGAGGYTF. As DNA, the CDR3 is TGTGCCAGCAGCCCCCGAGGGGCGGGAGGCTACACCTTC.

The chain uses TRBV2 and TRBJ2-7; unclear D gene. The germline V gene encodes CDR1 SNHLY and CDR2 FYNNEI. V was cut by 5 bases and J by 7 bases, with 21 bases left in between. This CDR3 spans 15 amino acids. This chain's CDR3 is CASSTQLPTTREQYF. The CDR3 DNA reads TGTGCCAGCAGTACCCAGCTTCCTACTACGAGGGAGCAGTACTTC.

The CDR3 protein is CASSARQNTGELFF. CDR3 coding DNA: TGTGCCAGCAGCGCCAGACAGAACACCGGGGAGCTGTTTTTT. The chain recombines TRBV9 with TRBJ2-2; no firm D call. Germline-derived CDR1 and CDR2 are SGDLS and YYNGEE. The CDR3 has 14 residues. The V end lost 3 bases, the J end lost 1 base, and 7 bases lay between the germline ends.

This chain connects TRBV28 to TRBJ2-6; 11 bases match TRBD2. The CDR3 sequence is 18 residues long. V dropped 5 bases and J dropped 2; count of bases not matched to a gene: 8. In germline, CDR1 is MDHEN, CDR2 SYDVKM. The CDR3: CASSTLLAGEAGANVLTF. The DNA for the CDR3 is TGTGCCAGCAGTACACTACTAGCGGGAGAAGCTGGGGCCAACGTCCTGACTTTC.

The rearrangement joins TRBV28 to TRBJ2-7; D uncertain. The CDR3 extends over 12 amino acids. V shed 6 bases and J shed 7 bases, with 13 bases lying between them. In germline, CDR1 is MDHEN, CDR2 SYDVKM. The CDR3 protein is CASRQRVGEQYF. CDR3 in DNA: TGTGCCAGCAGACAGAGAGTAGGGGAGCAGTACTTC. Filled out from reference TRBV28 and TRBJ2-7, the complete variable domain reads DVKVTQSSRYLVKRTGEKVFLECVQDMDHENMFWYRQDPGLGLRLIYFSYDVKMKEKGDIPEGYSVSREKKERFSLILESASTNQTSMYLCASRQRVGEQYFGPGTRLTVT.

This clone was detected once. The chain employs TRBV7-6 and TRBJ2-7; TRBD1 aligns across 9 bases. Germline-derived CDR1 and CDR2 are SGHVS and FNYEAQ. The V segment lost 5 bases and the J segment 2 bases; nucleotides outside the gene matches: 4. The CDR3 is 14 amino acids. This CDR3 reads CASSQTGGPYEQYF. The CDR3 DNA follows: TGTGCCAGCAGCCAGACAGGGGGGCCCTACGAGCAGTACTTC. Combining the CDR3 with reference TRBV7-6 and TRBJ2-7 gives the whole variable domain GAGVSQSPRYKVTKRGQDVALRCDPISGHVSLYWYRQALGQGPEFLTYFNYEAQQDKSGLPNDRFSAERPEGSISTLTIQRTEQRDSAMYRCASSQTGGPYEQYFGPGTRLTVT.

The chain has TRBV7-9 and TRBJ2-5, with D perhaps TRBD2 (6 bases). The CDR3 covers 14 residues. Germline CDR1 is SEHNR and CDR2 is FQNEAQ (reference sequence). Trimming took off 2 bases at V and 5 bases at J, with 12 bases between the two ends. CDR3 region: CASSLSAGRETQYF. The CDR3 DNA reads TGTGCCAGCAGCTTATCGGCGGGAAGGGAGACCCAGTACTTC.

The chain uses TRBV7-9 and TRBJ2-3; D remains unclear. Germline V gives CDR1 SEHNR, CDR2 FQNEAQ (reference sequence). The CDR3 contains 18 residues. V lost 10 bases, J lost 0 bases, and 26 bases lay in between. Here the CDR3 DNA reads TGTGCCATCTCGCCATCTTACATCCAGGTGGTGAGCACAGATACGCAGTATTTT. Encoded protein: CAISPSYIQVVSTDTQYF.

The chain couples TRBV13 to TRBJ1-2; no clear D. The V end was cut by 1 base, the J end by 8 bases, with 8 bases between. The germline CDR1 and CDR2 sequences are PRHDT and FYEKMQ (reference sequence). The CDR3 covers 12 residues. As DNA, the CDR3 is TGTGCCAGCAGCTTAGATGGTTACGGCTACACCTTC. Protein: CASSLDGYGYTF.

The rearrangement uses TRBV21-1 and TRBJ2-1; the table gives TRBD1 as D, unverified against the DNA. TRBV21-1 is reported as a pseudogene. CDR3 size: 17 residues. The CDR3 DNA follows: TGTGCCAGCAGCAAATATGGGCAGGGGGCTTCCTACAATGAGCAGTTCTTC. Translation: CASSKYGQGASYNEQFF.

This clone has only a few counts. The V call is TRBV11-2, the J call TRBJ1-6, with TRBD1 as a possible D gene (5 bases). The germline V gene has CDR1 SGHAT and CDR2 FQNNGV. This CDR3 has 15 residues. Trimming removed 1 base from V and 7 bases from J, with 11 bases in between. The chain's CDR3 is CASSLGGISNSPLHF. CDR3 DNA: TGTGCCAGCAGCTTAGGGGGCATATCCAATTCACCCCTCCACTTT.

This chain joins TRBV9 and TRBJ2-1; perhaps TRBD2 as D (6 bases). Trimming took off 3 bases at V and 0 bases at J, with 10 bases between the two ends. The CDR3 sequence is 15 residues long. The germline V gene encodes CDR1 SGDLS and CDR2 YYNGEE. The DNA for the CDR3 is TGTGCCAGCAGCGCCGGGACTGGCTCCTACAATGAGCAGTTCTTC. As protein: CASSAGTGSYNEQFF.

The J gene is TRBJ2-1, the V gene TRBV4-3, with D maybe TRBD1 (5 bases). Germline CDR1 is LGHNA and CDR2 is YSLEER. The CDR3 has 17 residues. The V end was cut by 0 bases, the J end by 1 base, with 13 bases between. The DNA for the CDR3 is TGCGCCAGCAGCCAAGATCTCACAGGTACTTCCTACAATGAGCAGTTCTTC. Protein: CASSQDLTGTSYNEQFF.

V is TRBV18 and J is TRBJ2-7; 9 bases map to TRBD2. Germline assignment: CDR1 KGHSH and CDR2 LQKENI. Trimming took 3 bases from V and 2 from J; bases not matched to a gene: 5. The length of the CDR3 is 15 residues. As DNA, the CDR3 is TGTGCCAGCTCACCTTTAGCGGGGGCCACCTACGAGCAGTACTTC. Translated, it gives CASSPLAGATYEQYF.

The chain recombines TRBV10-2 with TRBJ2-2, with 8 bases lining up with TRBD2. The V and J ends lost 5 bases and 6 bases, in that order; junction bases with no gene match: 8. The CDR3 is 15 amino acids. Per germline, CDR1 WSHSY and CDR2 SAAADI. The CDR3 protein is CASSFQAGEAGELFF. The CDR3 nucleotides are TGCGCCAGCAGTTTCCAAGCGGGAGAGGCCGGGGAGCTGTTTTTT.

The rearrangement uses TRBV10-3 and TRBJ2-6; the D is unclear. The germline V and J ends were trimmed by 4 bases and 0 bases, with 4 bases remaining between them. This CDR3 spans 14 amino acids. Per the germline V gene, CDR1 is ENHRY and CDR2 is SYGVKD. The DNA for the CDR3 is TGTGCCATCAGTGGCCTCTCTGGGGCCAACGTCCTGACTTTC. This gives the protein CAISGLSGANVLTF.

This chain joins TRBV19 and TRBJ1-2; D remains unclear. The V gene's germline CDR1 is LNHDA and CDR2 SQIVND (reference sequence). CDR3 length: 12 residues. V shed 7 bases and J shed 4 bases, with 10 bases lying between them. In DNA, the CDR3 is TGTGCCAGTACTTACGGGTCCTATGGCTACACCTTC. Its protein is CASTYGSYGYTF.

This clone was observed once. The gene calls are TRBV7-2 and TRBJ2-1; TRBD2 aligns across 8 bases. Germline loops: CDR1 SGHTA, CDR2 FQGNSA. V was pared by 4 bases and J by 9 bases, with 8 bases of the junction left unmatched. This CDR3 region has 14 residues. CDR3 sequence reads: CASSSTSAGTEQFF. The CDR3 DNA sequence: TGTGCCAGCAGCTCGACTAGCGCGGGAACTGAGCAGTTCTTC.

This chain uses TRBV21-1 with TRBJ1-1. TRBV21-1 is a recognized pseudogene. The CDR3 runs to 18 residues. CDR3 loop: CASSKRGNGAYMNTEAFF. CDR3 bases: TGTGCCAGCAGCAAAAGGGGTAACGGGGCATACATGAACACTGAAGCTTTCTTT.

The chain employs TRBV7-9 and TRBJ1-6, with 8 bases aligning to TRBD1. Germline V gene sequence: CDR1 SEHNR, CDR2 FQNEAQ (reference sequence). This CDR3 has 16 residues. The V and J ends lost 10 bases and 3 bases, in that order; junction bases with no gene match: 11. In DNA, the CDR3 is TGTGCCACCGCAGACAGGGGCCGGAGCTATAATTCACCCCTCCACTTT. Translation: CATADRGRSYNSPLHF.

The chain uses TRBV4-3 and TRBJ2-3, with no clear D. Germline V lookup: CDR1 LGHNA, CDR2 YSLEER. The CDR3 contains 15 residues. Trimming shortened V by 4 bases and J by 2 bases, and 13 bases separated the two germline ends. The chain's CDR3 is CASSLRSVNTDTQYF. For the CDR3, the DNA is TGCGCCAGCAGCCTCCGGTCTGTAAACACAGATACGCAGTATTTT.